This entry lists 6 T cell receptor beta chains sequenced from one sample in a study of molecular identifiers for immune sequencing clone quantification. MiXCR, run by TCRdb on the PCR reads, gives a single entry per CDR3 protein. The sample shows about 630,000 distinct CDR3 sequences, 25% of them seen only once. What was sequenced was naive CD8+ T cells from blood, with Jurkat cell RNA spiked in. Specified subset: FACS-sorted CD8+CD4-CCR7+CD45RA+ naive T cells. These receptors were collected from a human donor in good health. Some libraries in this study had Jurkat cell RNA spiked in.

This clonotype has a count of ten or more. V gene TRBV28 combines with J gene TRBJ2-6; D remains ambiguous. This CDR3 spans 16 amino acids. Germline values: CDR1 MDHEN, CDR2 SYDVKM. V was trimmed by 2 bases and J by 0 bases, leaving 8 bases between them. The CDR3, as DNA: TGTGCCAGCAGTTTACCCTGGGGCTCTGGGGCCAACGTCCTGACTTTC. Protein sequence: CASSLPWGSGANVLTF.

Concerning this clonotype: A read error may explain this, as a much larger clone is one base away. The chain links TRBV27 to TRBJ2-3; D is perhaps TRBD1 or TRBD2 (5 bases each). CDR1 and CDR2 from the germline V gene are MNHEY and SMNVEV (reference sequence). CDR3 length equals 14 residues. The CDR3 sequence: CAGSPLPGLDTQYF. In DNA form, the CDR3 reads TGTGCCGGCAGCCCCCTCCCGGGGCTAGATACGCAGTATTTT.

This sequence joins TRBV18 and TRBJ1-2; D is unresolved. CDR3 length equals 13 residues. The germline CDR1 and CDR2 sequences are KGHSH and LQKENI. V was trimmed by 5 bases and J by 4 bases, leaving 11 bases between them. The CDR3 sequence is CASSSDVGYGYTF. CDR3 nucleotide sequence: TGTGCCAGCTCATCCGACGTGGGCTATGGCTACACCTTC. Full variable domain (rest looked up from reference TRBV18 and TRBJ1-2): NAGVMQNPRHLVRRRGQEARLRCSPMKGHSHVYWYRQLPEEGLKFMVYLQKENIIDESGMPKERFSAEFPKEGPSILRIQQVVRGDSAAYFCASSSDVGYGYTFGSGTRLTVV.

This clonotype occurred a few times. A much larger clone lies a single base off, so this may be a read error. The rearrangement links TRBV6-5 to TRBJ2-7; maybe TRBD2 (6 bases). V lost 2 bases and J lost 2, with 7 bases in between. This CDR3 region has 13 residues. CDR1 MNHEY and CDR2 SVGAGI come from the germline V gene. The CDR3 spells CASSYGEAYEQYF. CDR3 coding DNA: TGTGCCAGCAGTTACGGGGAGGCCTACGAGCAGTACTTC.

This clonotype occurred a few times. V gene TRBV27 combines with J gene TRBJ2-7; D is perhaps TRBD1 or TRBD2 (5 bases each). In germline, CDR1 is MNHEY, CDR2 SMNVEV (reference sequence). The CDR3 has 15 residues. V was pared by 6 bases and J by 0 bases, with 15 bases between. This CDR3 is CASSSRDASSYEQYF. CDR3 bases: TGTGCCAGCAGCTCCAGGGACGCGAGCTCCTACGAGCAGTACTTC.

The J gene is TRBJ1-6, the V gene TRBV12-3 or TRBV12-4; tentatively, D is TRBD1 (5 bases). CDR3 length: 13 residues. V was shortened by 7 bases and J by 7 bases, with 11 bases between the two germline ends. CDR3 bases: TGTGCCAGCACCGGGGGTTGGAATTCACCCCTCCACTTT. It codes for CASTGGWNSPLHF.